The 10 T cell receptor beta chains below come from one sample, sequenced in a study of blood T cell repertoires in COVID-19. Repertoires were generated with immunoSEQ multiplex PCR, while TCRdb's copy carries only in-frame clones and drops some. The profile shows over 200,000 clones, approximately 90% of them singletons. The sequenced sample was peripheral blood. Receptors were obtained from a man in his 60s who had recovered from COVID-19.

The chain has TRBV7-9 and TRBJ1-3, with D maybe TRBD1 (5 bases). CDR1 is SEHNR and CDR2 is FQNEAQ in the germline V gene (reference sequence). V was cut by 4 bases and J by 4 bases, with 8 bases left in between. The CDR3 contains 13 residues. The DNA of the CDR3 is TGTGCCAGCAGCTCGCGACAGGGAAACACCATATATTTT. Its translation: CASSSRQGNTIYF.

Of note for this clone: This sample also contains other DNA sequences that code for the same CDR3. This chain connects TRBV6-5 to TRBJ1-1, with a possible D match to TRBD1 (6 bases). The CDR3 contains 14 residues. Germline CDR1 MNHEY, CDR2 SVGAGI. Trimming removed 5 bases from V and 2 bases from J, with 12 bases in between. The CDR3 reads CASSLDRVNTEAFF. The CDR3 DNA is TGTGCCAGCAGTCTGGACAGAGTAAACACTGAAGCTTTCTTT.

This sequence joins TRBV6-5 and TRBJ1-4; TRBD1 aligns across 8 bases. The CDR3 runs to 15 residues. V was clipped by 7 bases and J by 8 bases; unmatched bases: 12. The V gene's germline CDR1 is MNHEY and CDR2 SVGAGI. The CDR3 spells CASKKSGTGREKLFF. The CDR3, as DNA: TGTGCCAGCAAAAAATCCGGGACAGGTCGGGAAAAACTGTTTTTT.

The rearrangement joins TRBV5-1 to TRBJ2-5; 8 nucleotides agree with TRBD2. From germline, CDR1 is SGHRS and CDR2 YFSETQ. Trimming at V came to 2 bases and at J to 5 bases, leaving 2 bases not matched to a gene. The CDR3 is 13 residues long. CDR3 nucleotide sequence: TGCGCCAGCAGCTTTTCTAGCGGGGAGACCCAGTACTTC. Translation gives CASSFSSGETQYF.

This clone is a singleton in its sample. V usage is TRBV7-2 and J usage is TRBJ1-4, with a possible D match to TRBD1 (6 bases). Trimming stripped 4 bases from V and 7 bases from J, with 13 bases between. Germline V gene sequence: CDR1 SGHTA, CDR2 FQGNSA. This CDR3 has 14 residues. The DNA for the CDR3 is TGTGCCAGCAGCTCAGGGGAAAGGGGTGAAAAACTGTTTTTT. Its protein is CASSSGERGEKLFF.

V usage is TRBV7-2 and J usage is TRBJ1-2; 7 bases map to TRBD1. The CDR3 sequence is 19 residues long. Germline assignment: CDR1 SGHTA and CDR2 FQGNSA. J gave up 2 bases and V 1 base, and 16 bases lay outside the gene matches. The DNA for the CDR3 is TGTGCCAGCAGCTTAGATTGGTTCGACAGGGAACGGGCGAACTATGGCTACACCTTC. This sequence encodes CASSLDWFDRERANYGYTF.

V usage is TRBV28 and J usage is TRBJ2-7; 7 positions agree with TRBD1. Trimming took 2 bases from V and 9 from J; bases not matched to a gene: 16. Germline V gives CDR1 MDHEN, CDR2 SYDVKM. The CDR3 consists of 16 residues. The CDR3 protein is CASSLKGSTGFQAQYF. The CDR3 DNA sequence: TGTGCCAGCAGTTTAAAGGGGTCGACAGGGTTTCAAGCGCAGTACTTC.

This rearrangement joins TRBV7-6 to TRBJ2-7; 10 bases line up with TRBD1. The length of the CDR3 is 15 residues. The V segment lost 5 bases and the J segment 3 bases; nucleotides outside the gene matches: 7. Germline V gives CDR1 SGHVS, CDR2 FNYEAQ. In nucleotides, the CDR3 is TGTGCCAGCAGCAACGAGGGACAGGGGAGCTACGAGCAGTACTTC. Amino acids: CASSNEGQGSYEQYF.

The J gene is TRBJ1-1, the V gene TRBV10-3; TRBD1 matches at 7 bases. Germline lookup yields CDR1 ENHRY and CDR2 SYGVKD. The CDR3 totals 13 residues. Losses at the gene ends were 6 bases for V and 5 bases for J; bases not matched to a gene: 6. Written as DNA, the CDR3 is TGTGCCATCAGGACAGGGAGGTGGACTGAAGCTTTCTTT. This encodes CAIRTGRWTEAFF.

The CDR3 DNA sequence: TGTGCCAGCAGAAAACAGGGTGGGTGGGGGGCCAACGTCCTGACTTTC. Translated, it gives CASRKQGGWGANVLTF. The V gene is TRBV27, the J gene TRBJ2-6; a possible D gene is TRBD1 (6 bases). There are 16 residues in the CDR3. Germline V lookup: CDR1 MNHEY, CDR2 SMNVEV (reference sequence). The V end lost 6 bases, the J end lost 4 bases, and 16 bases lay between the germline ends.